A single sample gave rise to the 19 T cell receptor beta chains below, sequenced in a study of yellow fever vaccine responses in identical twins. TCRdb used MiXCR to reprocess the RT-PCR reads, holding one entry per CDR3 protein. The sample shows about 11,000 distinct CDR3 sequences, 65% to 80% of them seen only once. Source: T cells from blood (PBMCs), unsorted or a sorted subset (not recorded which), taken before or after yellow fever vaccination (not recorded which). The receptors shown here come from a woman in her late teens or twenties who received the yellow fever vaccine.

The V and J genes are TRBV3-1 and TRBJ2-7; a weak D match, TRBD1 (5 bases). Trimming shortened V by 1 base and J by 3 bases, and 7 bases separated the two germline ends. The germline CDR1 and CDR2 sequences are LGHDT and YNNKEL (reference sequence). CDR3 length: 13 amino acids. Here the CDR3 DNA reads TGTGCCAGCAGCCAAGGGCAGGGCTACGAGCAGTACGTC. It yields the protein CASSQGQGYEQYV.

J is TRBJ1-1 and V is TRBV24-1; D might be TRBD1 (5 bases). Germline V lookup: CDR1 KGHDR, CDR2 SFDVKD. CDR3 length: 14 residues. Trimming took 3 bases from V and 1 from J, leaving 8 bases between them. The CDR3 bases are TGTGCCACCAGTGATGAAACAGGGAACACTGAAGCTTTCTTT. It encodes CATSDETGNTEAFF.

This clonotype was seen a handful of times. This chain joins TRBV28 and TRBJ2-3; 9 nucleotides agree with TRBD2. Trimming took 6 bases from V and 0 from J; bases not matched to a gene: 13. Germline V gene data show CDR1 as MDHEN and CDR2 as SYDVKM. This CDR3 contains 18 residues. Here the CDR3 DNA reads TGTGCCAGCAGCCTCCCCCAAGCGGGAGGACTTAGCACAGATACGCAGTATTTT. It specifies CASSLPQAGGLSTDTQYF.

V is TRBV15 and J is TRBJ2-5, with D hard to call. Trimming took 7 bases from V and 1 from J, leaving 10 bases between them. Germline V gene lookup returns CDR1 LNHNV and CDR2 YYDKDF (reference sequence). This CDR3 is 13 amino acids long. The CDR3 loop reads CATTQQVQETQYF. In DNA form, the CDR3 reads TGTGCCACCACTCAGCAGGTCCAAGAGACCCAGTACTTC.

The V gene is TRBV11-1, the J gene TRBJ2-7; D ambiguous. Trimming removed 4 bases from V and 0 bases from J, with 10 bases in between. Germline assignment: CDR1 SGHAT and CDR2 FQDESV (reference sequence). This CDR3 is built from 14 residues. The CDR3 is CASSSRMRSYEQYV. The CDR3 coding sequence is TGTGCCAGCAGCTCCAGAATGCGCTCCTACGAGCAGTACGTC.

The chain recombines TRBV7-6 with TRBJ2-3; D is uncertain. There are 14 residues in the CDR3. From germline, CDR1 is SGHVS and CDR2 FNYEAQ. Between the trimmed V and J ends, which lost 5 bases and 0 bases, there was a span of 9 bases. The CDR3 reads CASSPTTSTDTQYF. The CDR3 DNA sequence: TGTGCCAGCAGCCCCACTACGAGCACAGATACGCAGTATTTT.

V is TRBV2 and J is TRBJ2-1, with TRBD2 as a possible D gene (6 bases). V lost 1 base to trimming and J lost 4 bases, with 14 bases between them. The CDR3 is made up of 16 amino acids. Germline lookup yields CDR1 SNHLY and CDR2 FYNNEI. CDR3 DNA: TGTGCCAGCAGTGAAGGTCTAGCGAGACTATACAATGAGCAGTTCTTC. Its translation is CASSEGLARLYNEQFF.

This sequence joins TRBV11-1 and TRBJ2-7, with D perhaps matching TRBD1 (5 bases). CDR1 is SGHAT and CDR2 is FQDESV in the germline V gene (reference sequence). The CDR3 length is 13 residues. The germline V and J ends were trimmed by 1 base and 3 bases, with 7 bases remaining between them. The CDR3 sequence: CASSLGQNYEQYF. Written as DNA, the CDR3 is TGTGCCAGCAGCTTAGGACAGAACTACGAGCAGTACTTC.

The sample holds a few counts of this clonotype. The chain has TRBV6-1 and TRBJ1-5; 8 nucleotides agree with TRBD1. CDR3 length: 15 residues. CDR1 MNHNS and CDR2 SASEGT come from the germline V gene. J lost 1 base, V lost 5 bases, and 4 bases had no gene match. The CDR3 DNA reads TGTGCCAGCAGTACCGACAGGGGCAGCAATCAGCCCCAGCATTTT. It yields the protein CASSTDRGSNQPQHF.

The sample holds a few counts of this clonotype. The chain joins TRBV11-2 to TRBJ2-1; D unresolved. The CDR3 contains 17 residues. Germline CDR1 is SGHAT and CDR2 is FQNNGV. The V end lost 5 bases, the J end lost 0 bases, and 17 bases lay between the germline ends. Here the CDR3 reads CASSLVRASSSYNEQFF. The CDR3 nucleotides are TGTGCCAGCAGCCTCGTTCGTGCCTCGAGCTCCTACAATGAGCAGTTCTTC. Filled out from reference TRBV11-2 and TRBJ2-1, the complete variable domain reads EAGVAQSPRYKIIEKRQSVAFWCNPISGHATLYWYQQILGQGPKLLIQFQNNGVVDDSQLPKDRFSAERLKGVDSTLKIQPAKLEDSAVYLCASSLVRASSSYNEQFFGPGTRLTVL.

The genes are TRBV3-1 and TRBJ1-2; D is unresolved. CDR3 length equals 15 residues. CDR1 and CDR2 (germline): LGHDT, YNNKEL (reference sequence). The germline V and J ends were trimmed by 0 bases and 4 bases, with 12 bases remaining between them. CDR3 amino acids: CASSQDQRSGYGYTF. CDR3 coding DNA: TGTGCCAGCAGCCAAGATCAAAGGTCGGGCTATGGCTACACCTTC. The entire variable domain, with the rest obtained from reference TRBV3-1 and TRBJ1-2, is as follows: DTAVSQTPKYLVTQMGNDKSIKCEQNLGHDTMYWYKQDSKKFLKIMFSYNNKELIINETVPNRFSPKSPDKAHLNLHINSLELGDSAVYFCASSQDQRSGYGYTFGSGTRLTVV.

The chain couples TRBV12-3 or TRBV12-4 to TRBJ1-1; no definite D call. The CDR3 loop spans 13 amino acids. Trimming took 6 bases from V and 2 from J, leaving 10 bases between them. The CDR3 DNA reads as TGTGCCAGCAGCTCCGGACTAAACACTGAAGCTTTCTTT. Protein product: CASSSGLNTEAFF.

The CDR3 coding sequence is TGTGCCAGCAGCCCCGGAGCGGGAGGCTCCAATGAGCAGTTCTTC. Translation: CASSPGAGGSNEQFF. The V and J genes are TRBV13 and TRBJ2-1, with 9 bases lining up with TRBD2. The CDR3 loop spans 15 amino acids. The trim removed 5 bases at V and 6 bases at J, leaving 8 bases unmatched. Per the germline V gene, CDR1 is PRHDT and CDR2 is FYEKMQ (reference sequence).

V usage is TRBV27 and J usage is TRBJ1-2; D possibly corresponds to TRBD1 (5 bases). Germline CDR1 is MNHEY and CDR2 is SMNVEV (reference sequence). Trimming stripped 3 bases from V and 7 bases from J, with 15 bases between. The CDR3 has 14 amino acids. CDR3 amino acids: CASSLSPEGFGYTF. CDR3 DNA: TGTGCCAGCAGTTTGTCCCCCGAGGGGTTTGGCTACACCTTC.

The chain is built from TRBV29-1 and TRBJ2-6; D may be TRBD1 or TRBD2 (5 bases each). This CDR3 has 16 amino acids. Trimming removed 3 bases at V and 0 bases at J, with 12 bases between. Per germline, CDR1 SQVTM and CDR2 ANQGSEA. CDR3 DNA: TGCAGCGTTGAGGGTGTTGGGGGCTCTGGGGCCAACGTCCTGACTTTC. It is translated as CSVEGVGGSGANVLTF.

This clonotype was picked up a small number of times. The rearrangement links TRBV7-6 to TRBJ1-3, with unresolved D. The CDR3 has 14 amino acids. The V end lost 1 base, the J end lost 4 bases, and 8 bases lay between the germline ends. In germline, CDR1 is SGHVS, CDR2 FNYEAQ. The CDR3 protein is CASSLGTLGNTIYF. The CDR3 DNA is TGTGCCAGCAGCTTAGGGACTCTGGGAAACACCATATATTTT. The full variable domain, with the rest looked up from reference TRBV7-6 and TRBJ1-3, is GAGVSQSPRYKVTKRGQDVALRCDPISGHVSLYWYRQALGQGPEFLTYFNYEAQQDKSGLPNDRFSAERPEGSISTLTIQRTEQRDSAMYRCASSLGTLGNTIYFGEGSWLTVV.

This chain's CDR3 is CASTPRVAYGYTF. The CDR3 region has the DNA TGTGCCAGCACCCCTCGTGTGGCCTATGGCTACACCTTC. The chain has TRBV9 and TRBJ1-2; D uncertain. The CDR3 extends over 13 amino acids. V lost 6 bases and J lost 4, with 13 bases in between. Germline values: CDR1 SGDLS, CDR2 YYNGEE.

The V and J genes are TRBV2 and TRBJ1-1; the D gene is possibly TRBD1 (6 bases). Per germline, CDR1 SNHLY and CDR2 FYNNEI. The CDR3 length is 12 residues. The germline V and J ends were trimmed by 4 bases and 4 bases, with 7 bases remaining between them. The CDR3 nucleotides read TGTGCCAGCAGTGCAGGGGTCACTGAAGCTTTCTTT. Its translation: CASSAGVTEAFF.

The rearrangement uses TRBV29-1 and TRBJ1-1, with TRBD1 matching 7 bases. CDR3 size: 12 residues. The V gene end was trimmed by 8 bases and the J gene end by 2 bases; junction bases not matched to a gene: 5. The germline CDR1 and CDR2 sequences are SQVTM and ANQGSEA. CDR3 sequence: CSLGQVNTEAFF. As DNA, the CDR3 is TGCAGCCTTGGACAGGTTAACACTGAAGCTTTCTTT.